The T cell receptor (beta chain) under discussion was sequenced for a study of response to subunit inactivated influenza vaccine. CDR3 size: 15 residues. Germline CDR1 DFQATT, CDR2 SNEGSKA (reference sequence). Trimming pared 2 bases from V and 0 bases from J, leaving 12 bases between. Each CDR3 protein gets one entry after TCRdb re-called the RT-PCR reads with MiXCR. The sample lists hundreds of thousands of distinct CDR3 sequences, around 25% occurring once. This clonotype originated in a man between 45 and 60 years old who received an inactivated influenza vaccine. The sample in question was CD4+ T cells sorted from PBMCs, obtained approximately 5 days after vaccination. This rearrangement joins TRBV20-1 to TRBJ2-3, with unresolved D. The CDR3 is CSARIGPPSTDTQYF. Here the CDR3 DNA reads TGCAGTGCTAGAATAGGACCTCCCAGCACAGATACGCAGTATTTT.